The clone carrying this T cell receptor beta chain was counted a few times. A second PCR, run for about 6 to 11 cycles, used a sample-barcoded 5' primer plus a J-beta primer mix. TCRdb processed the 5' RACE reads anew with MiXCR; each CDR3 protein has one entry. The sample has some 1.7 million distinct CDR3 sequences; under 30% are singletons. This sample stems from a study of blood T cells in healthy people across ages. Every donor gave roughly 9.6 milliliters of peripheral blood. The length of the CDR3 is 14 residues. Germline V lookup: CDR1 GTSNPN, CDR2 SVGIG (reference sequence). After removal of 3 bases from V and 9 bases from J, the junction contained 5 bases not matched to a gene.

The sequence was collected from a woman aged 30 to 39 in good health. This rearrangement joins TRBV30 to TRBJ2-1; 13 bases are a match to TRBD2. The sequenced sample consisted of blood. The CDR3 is CAWRGTSGVSEQFF. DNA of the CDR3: TGTGCCTGGAGAGGGACTAGCGGGGTTAGTGAGCAGTTCTTC.